Presented here are 10 T cell receptor beta chains from one specimen sequenced in a study of response to subunit inactivated influenza vaccine. TCRdb reanalysed the RT-PCR reads using MiXCR and keeps one entry per CDR3 protein. The data contain around 200,000 distinct CDR3 sequences, more than 10% of them singletons. These data also featured in a second study, about T cells expressing NK-cell markers. Per that study: The TCR beta cDNA came from 5'RACE template switching with UMIs.

The sequences come from CD8+ T cells sorted from PBMCs, collected 11 to 12 days after vaccination. These receptor sequences come from a man aged 50 to 59 who received an inactivated influenza vaccine.

This clonotype was counted between two and nine times. This sequence joins TRBV4-1 and TRBJ2-7, with 7 bases identical to TRBD2. J gave up 2 bases and V 1 base, and 5 bases lay outside the gene matches. Germline V CDR1 and CDR2: MGHRA, YSYEKL. The CDR3 is 15 residues long. The CDR3 loop is CASSQVSGATYEQYF. The CDR3 DNA is TGCGCCAGCAGCCAAGTGAGCGGGGCCACCTACGAGCAGTACTTC.

The chain's CDR3 is CASSSGRARNTDTQYF. CDR3 nucleotide sequence: TGCGCCAGCAGCTCCGGACGGGCCCGAAACACAGATACGCAGTATTTT. J is TRBJ2-3 and V is TRBV5-1; D unclear. Germline V CDR1 and CDR2: SGHRS, YFSETQ. This CDR3 comprises 16 residues. The V gene lost 3 bases and the J gene lost 2 bases, with 16 bases spanning the gap. Using reference TRBV5-1 and TRBJ2-3 for the parts outside the CDR3, the full variable domain is KAGVTQTPRYLIKTRGQQVTLSCSPISGHRSVSWYQQTPGQGLQFLFEYFSETQRNKGNFPGRFSGRQFSNSRSEMNVSTLELGDSALYLCASSSGRARNTDTQYFGPGTRLTVL.

This clonotype was detected a few times. The V gene is TRBV6-5, the J gene TRBJ2-5; no definite D call. The CDR3 has 14 amino acids. Germline V gives CDR1 MNHEY, CDR2 SVGAGI. Trimming took 2 bases from V and 2 from J, leaving 9 bases between them. CDR3 in amino acids: CASSYSVYQETQYF. The CDR3 bases are TGTGCCAGCAGTTACAGTGTCTATCAAGAGACCCAGTACTTC.

In nucleotides, the CDR3 is TGTGCCAGCAGTTGGACAGGGCCCCTCTCTCTCCCCAATGAGCAGTTCTTC. It is translated as CASSWTGPLSLPNEQFF. The chain employs TRBV6-2 or TRBV6-3 and TRBJ2-1; 8 bases fit TRBD1. The CDR3 runs to 17 residues. The germline gives CDR1 MNHEY, CDR2 SVGEGT. V shed 4 bases, J shed 6 bases, and the junction held 14 bases outside the gene matches.

In its sample, this clonotype was seen many times. The rearrangement uses TRBV29-1 and TRBJ2-3; the D call may be TRBD1 or TRBD2 (6 bases each). Germline CDR1 SQVTM, CDR2 ANQGSEA. Trimming took 8 bases from V and 0 from J, leaving 12 bases between them. The CDR3 contains 13 residues. The CDR3 protein is CSQKGGSTDTQYF. The CDR3, as DNA: TGCAGCCAGAAGGGGGGAAGCACAGATACGCAGTATTTT.

This clonotype was seen repeatedly, ten times or more. This chain uses TRBV9 with TRBJ2-2; D is perhaps TRBD1 (6 bases). The CDR3 has 13 residues. Trimming stripped 3 bases from V and 6 bases from J, with 9 bases between. Per the germline V gene, CDR1 is SGDLS and CDR2 is YYNGEE. In DNA form, the CDR3 reads TGTGCCAGCAGCGCAGGGGTGGCCGGGGAGCTGTTTTTT. Protein product: CASSAGVAGELFF.

The chain recombines TRBV6-1 with TRBJ2-3, with a tentative D call TRBD1 (5 bases). Germline loops: CDR1 MNHNS, CDR2 SASEGT. The CDR3 is 13 residues long. The V end was cut by 7 bases, the J end by 5 bases, with 13 bases between. The CDR3 DNA sequence: TGTGCCAGCATGCCAGGGTTTATAGATACGCAGTATTTT. This translates into CASMPGFIDTQYF.

This clonotype occurred many times. The CDR3: CASSGSGSPRNEQFF. The CDR3 DNA reads as TGTGCCAGCAGCGGTAGCGGGTCTCCTAGGAATGAGCAGTTCTTC. The chain carries TRBV9 and TRBJ2-1; TRBD2 agrees at 7 bases. Trimming at V came to 3 bases and at J to 7 bases, leaving 10 bases not matched to a gene. In germline, CDR1 is SGDLS, CDR2 YYNGEE. CDR3 length equals 15 residues.

This clonotype turned up a few times. CDR3 DNA sequence: TGCGCCAGCAGCCTCAATTCGGGACTAGCCAAAGAGACCCAGTACTTC. As protein: CASSLNSGLAKETQYF. The V gene is TRBV4-1, the J gene TRBJ2-5, with 9 bases matching TRBD2. This CDR3 is 16 amino acids long. Trimming took 4 bases from V and 3 from J; bases not matched to a gene: 9. In germline, CDR1 is MGHRA, CDR2 YSYEKL.

This clonotype was seen only once. The chain recombines TRBV7-9 with TRBJ2-1; 7 nucleotides line up with TRBD1. The CDR3 is 15 amino acids. Trimming cost V 0 bases and J 4 bases; bases outside gene matches: 3. Germline V gene sequence: CDR1 SEHNR, CDR2 FQNEAQ (reference sequence). The CDR3 loop is CASSLAPGQYNEQFF. For the CDR3, the DNA is TGTGCCAGCAGCTTAGCCCCGGGACAGTACAATGAGCAGTTCTTC.